This TCR beta chain came from a study of OX40 agonist ivuxolimab in advanced cancers. At the level of the study: Among those treated, three patients had partial responses, one with hepatocellular carcinoma and two with cutaneous melanoma. Whole-study results and caveats: The average count of expanded clones was higher among CD8+ T cells than among CD4+.

The CDR3 is made up of 15 amino acids. CDR1 is SSHAT and CDR2 is FNYEAQ in the germline V gene (reference sequence). Note on this clone: Its antigen is undetermined. Germline and junction disagree at one end, which may indicate a read error.

Assay: immunoSEQ multiplex PCR; the TCRdb copy retains only in-frame clones and omits some. The sample includes fewer than 90,000 clones, around nine tenths of them seen just once. On cycle 4 day 1 and cycle 7 day 1, as well as at baseline, blood was sampled. This sample comprised CD4+ or CD8+ T cells sorted from blood, obtained in a trial of the OX40 agonist ivuxolimab. The clonotype originates from an adult with an advanced solid tumor such as melanoma, head and neck, liver or kidney cancer. The chain employs TRBV7-7 and TRBJ2-1; TRBD2 matches at 13 bases. CDR3 residues: CASSSRTSGRNEQFF. CDR3 in DNA: TGTGCTAGCAGCTCCCGGACTAGCGGGAGAAATGAGCAGTTCTTC.